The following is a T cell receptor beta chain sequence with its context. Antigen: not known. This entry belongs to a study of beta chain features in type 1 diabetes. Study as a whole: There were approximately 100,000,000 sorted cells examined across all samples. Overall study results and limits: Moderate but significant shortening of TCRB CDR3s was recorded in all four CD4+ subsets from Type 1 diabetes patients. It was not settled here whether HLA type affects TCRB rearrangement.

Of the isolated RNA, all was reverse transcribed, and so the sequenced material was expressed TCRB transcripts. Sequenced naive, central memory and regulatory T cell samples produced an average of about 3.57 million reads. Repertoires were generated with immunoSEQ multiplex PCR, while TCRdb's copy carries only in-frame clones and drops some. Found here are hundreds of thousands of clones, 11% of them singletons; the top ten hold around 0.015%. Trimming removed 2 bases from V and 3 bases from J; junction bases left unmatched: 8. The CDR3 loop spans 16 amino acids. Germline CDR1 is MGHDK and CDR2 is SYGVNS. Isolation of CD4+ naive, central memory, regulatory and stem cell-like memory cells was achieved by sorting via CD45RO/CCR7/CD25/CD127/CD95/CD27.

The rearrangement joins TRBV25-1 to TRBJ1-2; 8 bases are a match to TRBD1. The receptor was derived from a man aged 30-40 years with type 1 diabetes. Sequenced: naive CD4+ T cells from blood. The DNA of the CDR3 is TGTGCCAGCAGTGAACCTCGACAGGGGAGGGACTATGGCTACACCTTC. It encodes CASSEPRQGRDYGYTF.